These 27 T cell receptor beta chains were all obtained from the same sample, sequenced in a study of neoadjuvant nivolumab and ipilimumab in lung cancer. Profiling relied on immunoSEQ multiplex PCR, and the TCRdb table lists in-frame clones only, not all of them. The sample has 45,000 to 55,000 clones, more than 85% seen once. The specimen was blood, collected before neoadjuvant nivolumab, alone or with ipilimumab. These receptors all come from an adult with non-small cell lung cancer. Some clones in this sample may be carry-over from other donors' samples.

CDR3 bases: TGTGCCAGCAGCATGGGACCTCCGGAAGGTCACTACGAGCAGTACTTC. Protein: CASSMGPPEGHYEQYF. This chain uses TRBV7-9 with TRBJ2-7; tentatively, D is TRBD1 or TRBD2 (5 bases each). Between the trimmed V and J ends, which lost 5 bases and 3 bases, there was a span of 20 bases. CDR3 length: 16 residues. Germline assignment: CDR1 SEHNR and CDR2 FQNEAQ (reference sequence). The entire variable domain, with the rest obtained from reference TRBV7-9 and TRBJ2-7, is as follows: DTGVSQNPRHKITKRGQNVTFRCDPISEHNRLYWYRQTLGQGPEFLTYFQNEAQLEKSRLLSDRFSAERPKGSFSTLEIQRTEQGDSAMYLCASSMGPPEGHYEQYFGPGTRLTVT.

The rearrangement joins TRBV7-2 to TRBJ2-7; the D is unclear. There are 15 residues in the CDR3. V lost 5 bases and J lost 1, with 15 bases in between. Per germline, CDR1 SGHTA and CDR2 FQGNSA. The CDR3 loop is CASSLRWAGSYEQYF. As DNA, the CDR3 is TGTGCCAGCAGCCTCCGATGGGCAGGTTCCTACGAGCAGTACTTC.

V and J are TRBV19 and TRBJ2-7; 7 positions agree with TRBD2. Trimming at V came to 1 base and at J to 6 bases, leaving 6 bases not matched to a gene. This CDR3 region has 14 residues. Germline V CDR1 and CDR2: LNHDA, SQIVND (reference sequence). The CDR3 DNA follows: TGTGCCAGTAGTATAGCGGCGGGAGATGGCGAGCAGTACTTC. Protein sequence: CASSIAAGDGEQYF.

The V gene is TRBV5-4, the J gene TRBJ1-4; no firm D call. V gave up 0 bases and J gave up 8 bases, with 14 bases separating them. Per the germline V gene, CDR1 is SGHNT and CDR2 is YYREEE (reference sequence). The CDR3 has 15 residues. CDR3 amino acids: CASSLDPGVPEKLFF. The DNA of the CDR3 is TGTGCCAGCAGCTTGGATCCCGGCGTACCAGAAAAACTGTTTTTT. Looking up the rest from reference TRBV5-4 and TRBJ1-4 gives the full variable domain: ETGVTQSPTHLIKTRGQQVTLRCSSQSGHNTVSWYQQALGQGPQFIFQYYREEENGRGNFPPRFSGLQFPNYSSELNVNALELDDSALYLCASSLDPGVPEKLFFGSGTQLSVL.

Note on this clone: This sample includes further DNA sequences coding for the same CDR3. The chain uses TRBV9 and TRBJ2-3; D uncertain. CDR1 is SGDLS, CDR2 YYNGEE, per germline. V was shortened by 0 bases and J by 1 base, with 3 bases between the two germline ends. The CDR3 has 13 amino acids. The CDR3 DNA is TGTGCCAGCAGCGTAGGCGGCACAGATACGCAGTATTTT. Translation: CASSVGGTDTQYF.

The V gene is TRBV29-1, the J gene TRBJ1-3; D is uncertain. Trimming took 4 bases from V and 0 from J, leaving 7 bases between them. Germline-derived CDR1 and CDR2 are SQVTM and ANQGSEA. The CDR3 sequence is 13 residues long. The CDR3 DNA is TGCAGCGTTGGGCTAAGCTCTGGAAACACCATATATTTT. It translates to CSVGLSSGNTIYF.

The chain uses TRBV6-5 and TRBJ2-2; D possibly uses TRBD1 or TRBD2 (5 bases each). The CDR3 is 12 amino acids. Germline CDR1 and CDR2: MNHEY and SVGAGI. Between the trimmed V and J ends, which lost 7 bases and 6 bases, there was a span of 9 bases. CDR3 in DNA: TGTGCCAGCATGCCGGGGCCCGGGGAGCTGTTTTTT. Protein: CASMPGPGELFF.

The CDR3 DNA is TGTGCCAGTAGTATCCAGAGGCTGAACACTGAAGCTTTCTTT. Its translation is CASSIQRLNTEAFF. The chain carries TRBV19 and TRBJ1-1, with D unclear. Germline V gene sequence: CDR1 LNHDA, CDR2 SQIVND (reference sequence). The CDR3 spans 14 residues. Trimming pared 3 bases from V and 0 bases from J, leaving 8 bases between.

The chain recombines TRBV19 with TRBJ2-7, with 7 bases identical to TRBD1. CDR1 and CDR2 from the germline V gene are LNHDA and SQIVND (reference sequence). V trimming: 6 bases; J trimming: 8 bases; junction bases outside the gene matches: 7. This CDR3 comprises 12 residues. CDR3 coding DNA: TGTGCCAGTAGCTTTTCACAGGGGAAGCAGTACTTC. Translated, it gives CASSFSQGKQYF.

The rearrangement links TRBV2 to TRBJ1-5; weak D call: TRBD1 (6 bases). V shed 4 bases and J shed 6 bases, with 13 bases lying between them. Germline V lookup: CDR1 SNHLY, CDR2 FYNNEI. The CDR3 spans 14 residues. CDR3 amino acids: CASSARGFSQPQHF. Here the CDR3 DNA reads TGTGCCAGCAGTGCCAGGGGATTTAGTCAGCCCCAGCATTTT.

The CDR3 loop reads CASSELLGTRVGEQYF. The CDR3, as DNA: TGTGCCAGCAGTGAATTACTCGGGACTAGAGTCGGCGAGCAGTACTTC. The V call is TRBV25-1, the J call TRBJ2-7; 8 bases are shared with TRBD2. The CDR3 runs to 16 residues. Losses at the gene ends were 1 base for V and 6 bases for J; bases not matched to a gene: 11. Germline V gene lookup returns CDR1 MGHDK and CDR2 SYGVNS.

The chain's CDR3 is CASSAGQGRYEQYF. DNA of the CDR3: TGTGCCAGCAGCGCCGGACAGGGGAGGTACGAGCAGTACTTC. The chain carries TRBV9 and TRBJ2-7; 9 bases fit TRBD1. The CDR3 contains 14 residues. Germline values: CDR1 SGDLS, CDR2 YYNGEE. The ends lost 3 bases at V and 4 bases at J; junction bases unmatched: 5. Variable domain in full (rest from reference TRBV9 and TRBJ2-7): DSGVTQTPKHLITATGQRVTLRCSPRSGDLSVYWYQQSLDQGLQFLIQYYNGEERAKGNILERFSAQQFPDLHSELNLSSLELGDSALYFCASSAGQGRYEQYFGPGTRLTVT.

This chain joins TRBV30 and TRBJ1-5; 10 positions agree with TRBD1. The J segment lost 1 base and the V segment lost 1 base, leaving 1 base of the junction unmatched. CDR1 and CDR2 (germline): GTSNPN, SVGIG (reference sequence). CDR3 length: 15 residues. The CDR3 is CAWSEGQGSNQPQHF. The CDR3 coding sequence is TGTGCCTGGAGTGAGGGACAGGGGAGCAATCAGCCCCAGCATTTT.

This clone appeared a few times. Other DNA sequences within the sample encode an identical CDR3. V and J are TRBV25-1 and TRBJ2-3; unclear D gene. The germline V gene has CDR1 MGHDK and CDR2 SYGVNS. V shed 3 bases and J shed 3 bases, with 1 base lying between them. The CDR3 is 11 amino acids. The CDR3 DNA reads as TGTGCCAGCAGTGAGACAGATACGCAGTATTTT. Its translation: CASSETDTQYF.

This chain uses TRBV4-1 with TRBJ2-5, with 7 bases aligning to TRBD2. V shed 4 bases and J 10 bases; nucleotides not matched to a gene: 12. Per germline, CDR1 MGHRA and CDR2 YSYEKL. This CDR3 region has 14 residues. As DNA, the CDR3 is TGCGCCAGCAGCCCGTCCCGGGACTATAGGGGCCAGTACTTC. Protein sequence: CASSPSRDYRGQYF.

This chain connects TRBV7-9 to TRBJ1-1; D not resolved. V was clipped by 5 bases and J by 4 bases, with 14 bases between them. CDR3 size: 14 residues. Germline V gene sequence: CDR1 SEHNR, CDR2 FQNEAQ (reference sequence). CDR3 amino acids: CASSPSFFPTEAFF. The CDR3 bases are TGTGCCAGCAGCCCGAGCTTTTTCCCCACTGAAGCTTTCTTT.

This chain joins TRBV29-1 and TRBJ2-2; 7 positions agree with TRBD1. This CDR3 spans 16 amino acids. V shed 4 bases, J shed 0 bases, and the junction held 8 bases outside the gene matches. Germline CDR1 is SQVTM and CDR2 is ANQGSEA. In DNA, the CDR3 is TGCAGCGTTGTGGGCCCCGGGACAGCGAACACCGGGGAGCTGTTTTTT. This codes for CSVVGPGTANTGELFF.

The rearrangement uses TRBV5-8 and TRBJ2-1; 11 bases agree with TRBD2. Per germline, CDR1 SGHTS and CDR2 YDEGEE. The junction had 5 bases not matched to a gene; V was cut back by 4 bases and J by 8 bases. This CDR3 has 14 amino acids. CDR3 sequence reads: CASSPSGRWYEQFF. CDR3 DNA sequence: TGTGCCAGCAGCCCTAGCGGGAGGTGGTATGAGCAGTTCTTC.

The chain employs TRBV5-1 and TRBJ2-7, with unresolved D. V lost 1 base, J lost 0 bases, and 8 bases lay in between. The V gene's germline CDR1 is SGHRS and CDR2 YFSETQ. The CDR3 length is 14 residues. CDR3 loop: CASSLLGPSYEQYF. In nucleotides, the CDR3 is TGCGCCAGCAGCTTGTTAGGGCCCTCCTACGAGCAGTACTTC.

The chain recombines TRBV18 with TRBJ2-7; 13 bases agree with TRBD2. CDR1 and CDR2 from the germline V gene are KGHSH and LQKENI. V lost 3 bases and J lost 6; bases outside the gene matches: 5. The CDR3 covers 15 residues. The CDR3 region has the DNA TGTGCCAGCTCACCTCGGACTAGCGGGAGCGGCGAGCAGTACTTC. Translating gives CASSPRTSGSGEQYF.

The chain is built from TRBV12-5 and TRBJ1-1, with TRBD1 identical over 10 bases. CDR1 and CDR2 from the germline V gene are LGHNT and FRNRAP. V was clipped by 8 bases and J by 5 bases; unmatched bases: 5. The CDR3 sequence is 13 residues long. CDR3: CASRTGGETEAFF. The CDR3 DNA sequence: TGTGCTAGTAGGACAGGGGGGGAGACTGAAGCTTTCTTT.

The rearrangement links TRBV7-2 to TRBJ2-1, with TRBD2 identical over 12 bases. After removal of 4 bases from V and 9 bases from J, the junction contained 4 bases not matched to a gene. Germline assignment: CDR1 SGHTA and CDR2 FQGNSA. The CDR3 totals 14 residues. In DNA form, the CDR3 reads TGTGCCAGCAGCTCTCGACTAGCGGGAGCTGAGCAGTTCTTC. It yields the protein CASSSRLAGAEQFF.

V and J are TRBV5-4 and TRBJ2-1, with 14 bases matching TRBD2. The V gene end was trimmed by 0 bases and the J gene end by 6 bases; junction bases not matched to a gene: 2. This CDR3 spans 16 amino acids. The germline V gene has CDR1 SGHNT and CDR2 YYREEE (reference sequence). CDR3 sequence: CASSLGGLAGVNEQFF. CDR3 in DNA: TGTGCCAGCAGCTTGGGGGGACTAGCGGGAGTCAATGAGCAGTTCTTC.

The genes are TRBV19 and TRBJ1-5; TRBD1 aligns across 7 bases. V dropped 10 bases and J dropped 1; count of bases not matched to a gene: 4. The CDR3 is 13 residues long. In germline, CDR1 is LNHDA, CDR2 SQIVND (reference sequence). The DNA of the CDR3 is TGTGCCACAGAGGGGGCAAGCAATCAGCCCCAGCATTTT. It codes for CATEGASNQPQHF.

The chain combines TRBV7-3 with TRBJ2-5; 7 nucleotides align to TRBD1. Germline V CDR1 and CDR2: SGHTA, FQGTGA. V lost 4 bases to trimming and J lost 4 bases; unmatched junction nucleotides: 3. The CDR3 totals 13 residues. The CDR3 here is CASSSRGLETQYF. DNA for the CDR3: TGTGCCAGCAGCTCAAGGGGGCTAGAGACCCAGTACTTC.

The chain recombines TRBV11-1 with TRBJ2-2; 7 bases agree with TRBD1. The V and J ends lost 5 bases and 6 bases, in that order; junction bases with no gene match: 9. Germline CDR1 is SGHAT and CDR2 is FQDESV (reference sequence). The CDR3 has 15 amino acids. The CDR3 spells CASSPRYRGSGELFF. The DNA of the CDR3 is TGTGCCAGCAGCCCCCGGTACAGGGGATCCGGGGAGCTGTTTTTT.

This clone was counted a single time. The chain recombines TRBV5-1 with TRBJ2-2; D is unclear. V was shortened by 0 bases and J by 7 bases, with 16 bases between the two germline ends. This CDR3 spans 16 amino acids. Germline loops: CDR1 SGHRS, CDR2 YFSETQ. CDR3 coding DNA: TGCGCCAGCAGCTTGGAAGAGCCCCTATCCGGCGGGGAGCTGTTTTTT. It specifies CASSLEEPLSGGELFF. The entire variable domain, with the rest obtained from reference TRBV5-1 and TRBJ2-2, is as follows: KAGVTQTPRYLIKTRGQQVTLSCSPISGHRSVSWYQQTPGQGLQFLFEYFSETQRNKGNFPGRFSGRQFSNSRSEMNVSTLELGDSALYLCASSLEEPLSGGELFFGEGSRLTVL.